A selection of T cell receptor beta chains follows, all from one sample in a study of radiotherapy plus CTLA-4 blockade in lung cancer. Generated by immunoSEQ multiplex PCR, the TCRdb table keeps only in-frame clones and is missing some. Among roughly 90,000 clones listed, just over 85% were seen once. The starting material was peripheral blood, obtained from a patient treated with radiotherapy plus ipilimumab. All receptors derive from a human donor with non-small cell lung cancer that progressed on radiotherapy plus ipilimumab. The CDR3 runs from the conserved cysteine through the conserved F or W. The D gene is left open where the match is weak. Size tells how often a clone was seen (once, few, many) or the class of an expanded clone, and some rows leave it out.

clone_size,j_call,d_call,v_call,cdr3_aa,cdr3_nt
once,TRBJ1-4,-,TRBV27,CASSDPEGVAREKLFF,TGTGCCAGCAGTGATCCTGAGGGGGTAGCGCGGGAAAAACTGTTTTTT
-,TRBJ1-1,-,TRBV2,CASSGTGAGAFF,TGTGCCAGCAGTGGGACGGGCGCCGGTGCTTTCTTT
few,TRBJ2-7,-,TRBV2,CASSDPQGNFYEQYF,TGTGCCAGCAGTGATCCTCAGGGAAACTTCTACGAGCAGTACTTC
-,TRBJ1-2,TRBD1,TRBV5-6,CASSPGTGQFNYGYTF,TGTGCCAGCAGCCCCGGGACAGGACAGTTTAACTATGGCTACACCTTC
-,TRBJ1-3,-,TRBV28,CASSLEGLVTIYF,TGTGCCAGCAGTTTGGAGGGTTTAGTCACCATATATTTT
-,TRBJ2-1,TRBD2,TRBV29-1,CSVAGTRIFNEQFF,TGCAGCGTCGCCGGGACTAGGATCTTCAATGAGCAGTTCTTC
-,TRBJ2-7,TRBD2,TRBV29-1,CSVGGTSGSYEQYF,TGCAGCGTTGGGGGGACTAGCGGGAGCTACGAGCAGTACTTC
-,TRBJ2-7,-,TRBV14,CASSQGQSREQYF,TGTGCCAGCAGCCAAGGACAGTCTCGGGAGCAGTACTTC
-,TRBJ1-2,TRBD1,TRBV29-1,CSVAGTVENPNYGYTF,TGCAGCGTGGCCGGGACAGTCGAAAACCCAAACTATGGCTACACCTTC
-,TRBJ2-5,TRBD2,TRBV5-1,CASSPGGGQETQYF,TGCGCCAGCAGTCCCGGGGGGGGACAAGAGACCCAGTACTTC
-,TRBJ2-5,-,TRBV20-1,CSPRAAPQYF,TGCAGTCCACGTGCCGCCCCCCAGTACTTC
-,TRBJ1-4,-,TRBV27,CASSFPDIFPPRKLFF,TGTGCCAGCAGTTTTCCTGACATTTTCCCGCCTCGAAAACTGTTTTTT
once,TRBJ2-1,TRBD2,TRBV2,CASSLAGAYNEQFF,TGTGCCAGCTCCCTAGCGGGAGCTTATAATGAGCAGTTCTTC
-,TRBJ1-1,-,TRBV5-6,CASSYGTLEAFF,TGTGCCAGCAGCTACGGGACCCTAGAAGCTTTCTTT